The rows below give T cell receptor beta chains drawn from one sample of a study of T-cell memory formation after mild COVID-19. TCRdb recomputed calls from the 5' RACE reads with MiXCR, one row per CDR3 protein. The sample carries some 160,000 distinct CDR3 sequences, around a third recorded once. The specimen sequenced was PBMCs or a T cell subset sorted from them (not recorded which). The receptors shown here come from an adult woman who had mild COVID-19 (a few samples of this study predate the infection). Cell type and time point are not known. The CDR3 runs from the conserved cysteine through the conserved F or W. The D gene is left open where the match is weak. For some rows the clone size is stated as once, few or many, or as a class when expanded; others skip it.

V: TRBV29-1
D: TRBD1
size: .
J: TRBJ2-7
DNA: TGCAGCGTTGGAGTCACAGGGGGCGAGCAGTACTTC
CDR3: CSVGVTGGEQYF

V: TRBV3-1
D: .
size: few
J: TRBJ1-1
DNA: TGTGCCAGCAGCCTTCTCGGAGGGGCCCAGAACACTGAAGCTTTCTTT
CDR3: CASSLLGGAQNTEAFF

V: TRBV7-9
D: TRBD1
size: .
J: TRBJ2-1
DNA: TGTGCCAGCAGCTTCCGGGGGACAGGGAACTACAATGAGCAGTTCTTC
CDR3: CASSFRGTGNYNEQFF

V: TRBV30
D: .
size: .
J: TRBJ1-2
DNA: TGTGCCTGGAGTACCTACAGGGTGGGCTACACCTTC
CDR3: CAWSTYRVGYTF

V: TRBV7-3
D: TRBD1
size: .
J: TRBJ2-2
DNA: TGTGCCAGCAGCTTAAGTAGGACAGGGCCGAACACCGGGGAGCTGTTTTTT
CDR3: CASSLSRTGPNTGELFF

V: TRBV7-9
D: TRBD2
size: few
J: TRBJ2-4
DNA: TGTGCCAGCAGCTTAGTCACGACTAGCTTGGCCAAAAACATTCAGTACTTC
CDR3: CASSLVTTSLAKNIQYF

V: TRBV5-1
D: .
size: once
J: TRBJ2-3
DNA: TGCGCCAGCAGCTCCCAACCTACAGACGGAGCAAATGGGCAGTATTTT
CDR3: CASSSQPTDGANGQYF

V: TRBV6-1
D: .
size: .
J: TRBJ1-2
DNA: TGTGCCAGTCATGAGGACCGCTATGGCTACACCTTC
CDR3: CASHEDRYGYTF

V: TRBV21-1
D: .
size: .
J: TRBJ2-7
DNA: TGTGCCAGCAGCAAAGCGAAGGTTTCGGAGCCTGGCGGGGGGGCTATGAATTCGGAGCAGTACTTC
CDR3: CASSKAKVSEPGGGAMNSEQYF

V: TRBV18
D: .
size: .
J: TRBJ1-1
DNA: TGTGCCAGCTCACCACCTACGGGAAGGAGCACTGAAGCTTTCTTT
CDR3: CASSPPTGRSTEAFF

V: TRBV5-1
D: .
size: few
J: TRBJ2-3
DNA: TGCGCGCAAGGCCACACAGATACGCAGTATTTT
CDR3: CAQGHTDTQYF

V: TRBV4-2
D: .
size: .
J: TRBJ2-3
DNA: TGTGCCAGCAGCCAACGTCACGGGGGTGCAGATACGCAGTATTTT
CDR3: CASSQRHGGADTQYF

V: TRBV29-1
D: .
size: many
J: TRBJ2-1
DNA: TGCAGCGTTGTACGGGCAGACAATGAGCAGTTCTTC
CDR3: CSVVRADNEQFF

V: TRBV11-2
D: .
size: few
J: TRBJ2-5
DNA: TGTGCCAGCAGCTTAGTCCATGGCCTCCAAGAGACCCAGTACTTC
CDR3: CASSLVHGLQETQYF

V: TRBV3-1
D: .
size: .
J: TRBJ2-3
DNA: TGTGCCAGCAGCCAAGCCGGACTGGGCACAGATACGCAGTATTTT
CDR3: CASSQAGLGTDTQYF

V: TRBV29-1
D: .
size: many
J: TRBJ2-7
DNA: TGCAGCGCGCGGGCCACGAACGAGCAGTACTTC
CDR3: CSARATNEQYF

V: TRBV3-1
D: TRBD1
size: .
J: TRBJ2-1
DNA: TGTGCCAGCAGCCAAGTGGGACAGGGGACGTACAATGAGCAGTTCTTC
CDR3: CASSQVGQGTYNEQFF

V: TRBV3-1
D: .
size: .
J: TRBJ2-7
DNA: TGTGCCAGCAGCCAAGACTTCCACGAGCAGTACTTC
CDR3: CASSQDFHEQYF

V: TRBV25-1
D: .
size: .
J: TRBJ2-7
DNA: TGTGCCAGCAGAGTTCGAGGGGGAGAGCAGTACTTC
CDR3: CASRVRGGEQYF

V: TRBV10-3
D: .
size: .
J: TRBJ2-1
DNA: TGTGCCATCAGTCGGATTGGACCCCTCGCTGAGCAGTTCTTC
CDR3: CAISRIGPLAEQFF

V: TRBV28
D: .
size: .
J: TRBJ1-3
DNA: TGTGCCAGCAGTCGGACCTATATATCTGGAAACACCATATATTTT
CDR3: CASSRTYISGNTIYF

V: TRBV12-3/TRBV12-4
D: .
size: few
J: TRBJ1-4
DNA: TGTGCCAGCAGTTCGGGCGATGAAAAACTGTTTTTT
CDR3: CASSSGDEKLFF

V: TRBV12-3/TRBV12-4
D: TRBD1
size: .
J: TRBJ2-3
DNA: TGTGCCAGCAGTTTACCACAGGGGATGAATACGCAGTATTTT
CDR3: CASSLPQGMNTQYF

V: TRBV7-6
D: TRBD1
size: few
J: TRBJ1-6
DNA: TGTGCCAGCAGCTTGACAGGGGATAGAAGTTCACCCCTCCACTTT
CDR3: CASSLTGDRSSPLHF

V: TRBV18
D: .
size: .
J: TRBJ2-7
DNA: TGTGCCAGCTCACCGGCAGGAGTTGAGCAGTACTTC
CDR3: CASSPAGVEQYF

V: TRBV3-1
D: TRBD1
size: few
J: TRBJ2-2
DNA: TGTGCCAGCAGCAAGGAACAGGGGGCGGGAGCCGGGGAGCTGTTTTTT
CDR3: CASSKEQGAGAGELFF

V: TRBV6-5
D: .
size: few
J: TRBJ2-7
DNA: TGTGCCAGCTCCGCTACAGGGGGGGCACTCGAGCAGTACTTC
CDR3: CASSATGGALEQYF

V: TRBV10-3
D: TRBD1
size: .
J: TRBJ2-3
DNA: TGTGCCATCAGTAAAGCCGGGACAGGGTCTCCAGATACGCAGTATTTT
CDR3: CAISKAGTGSPDTQYF

V: TRBV12-3/TRBV12-4
D: .
size: .
J: TRBJ1-2
DNA: TGTGCCAGCAGTCCCACAGGGCAGCCTAACTATGGCTACACCTTC
CDR3: CASSPTGQPNYGYTF